The sequence of this T cell receptor beta chain was determined in a study of blood T cell repertoires in COVID-19. Whole-study context: PBMCs, B-cell-depleted T cells, or T cells were the source of the cDNA or gDNA that made up the material.

The V segment lost 2 bases and the J segment 5 bases; nucleotides outside the gene matches: 5. This CDR3 comprises 14 residues. Germline CDR1 MDHEN, CDR2 SYDVKM. As originally analysed: Amplification of reference gene primers provided the estimated nucleated cell counts. This table comes from immunoSEQ multiplex PCR, and its TCRdb copy is limited to in-frame clones, with some not included. V and J calls and clone size are as listed in that table; D and trimming were resolved from the DNA. Found here are 210,000 or so clones, about 90% of them singletons; the top ten hold 0.55% to 0.8%. The sample was peripheral blood. The sequence was collected from a man aged 50 to 60 with acute or convalescent COVID-19. This chain connects TRBV28 to TRBJ2-7, with 8 bases that match TRBD2. The CDR3 DNA sequence: TGTGCCAGCAGTTTAGCGGGAGGTTCCCACGAGCAGTACTTC. The encoded protein is CASSLAGGSHEQYF.